This is a list of T cell receptor beta chains from one sample in a study of T cell therapy after organ transplantation. No antigens are known for them. Sequenced by immunoSEQ multiplex PCR; TCRdb stores in-frame clones only, minus some. The sample table sets out more than twelve clones. Sequencing was done on a sample of cultured CD8+ T cells. These TCRs come from a human patient who had received a solid organ transplant and had CMV disease. Some T cells may be the graft donor's. The conserved cysteine and the conserved F or W are not part of the CDR3 here. Some rows mark clone size as missing; the rest say once, few, many or name a class of expanded clone.

clone_size: NA
j_call: TRBJ2-1
v_call: TRBV10-2
cdr3_aa: ASSENNEQF

clone_size: once
j_call: TRBJ1-4
v_call: TRBV7-8
cdr3_aa: ASSFIASPNNEKLF

clone_size: NA
j_call: TRBJ2-3
v_call: TRBV7-8
cdr3_aa: ASSSRGTSETTDTQY

clone_size: NA
j_call: TRBJ2-7
v_call: TRBV6-4
cdr3_aa: ASSEAWTSGKLYYEQY

clone_size: NA
j_call: TRBJ2-1
v_call: TRBV27
cdr3_aa: ASSFTGQGEQF

clone_size: hyperexpanded
j_call: TRBJ2-7
v_call: TRBV2
cdr3_aa: ASSEAWTSGKLYYEQY

clone_size: NA
j_call: TRBJ1-2
v_call: TRBV22-1
cdr3_aa: PGRIATRKTYGYT